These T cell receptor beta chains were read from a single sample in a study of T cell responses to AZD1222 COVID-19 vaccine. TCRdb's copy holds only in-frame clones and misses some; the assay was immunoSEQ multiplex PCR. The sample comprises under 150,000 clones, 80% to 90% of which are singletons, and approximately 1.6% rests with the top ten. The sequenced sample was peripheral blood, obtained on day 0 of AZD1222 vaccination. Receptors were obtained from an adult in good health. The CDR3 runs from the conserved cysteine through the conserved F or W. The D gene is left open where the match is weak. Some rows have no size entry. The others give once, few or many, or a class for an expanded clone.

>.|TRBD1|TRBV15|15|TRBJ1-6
TGTGCCACCAGCGGGCCGGGACAGGGGACTTCACCCCTCCACTTT
CATSGPGQGTSPLHF
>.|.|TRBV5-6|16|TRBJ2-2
TGTGCCAGCAGCCCTCTTCCGGGGGGCAACACCGGGGAGCTGTTTTTT
CASSPLPGGNTGELFF
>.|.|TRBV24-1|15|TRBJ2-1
TGTGCCACCAGTGATTCTGTTTCGCCACGAGGTGGGCAGTTCTTC
CATSDSVSPRGGQFF
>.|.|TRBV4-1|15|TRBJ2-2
TGCGCCAGCAGCCTAGTCCCTCTGAACACCGGGGAGCTGTTTTTT
CASSLVPLNTGELFF
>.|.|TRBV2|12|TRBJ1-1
TGTGCCAGCACCGAAGGAGGGCTTGAAGCTTTCTTT
CASTEGGLEAFF
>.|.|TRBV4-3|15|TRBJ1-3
TGCGCCAGCAGCCAAGATAAAGGGATTGGAAACACCATATATTTT
CASSQDKGIGNTIYF
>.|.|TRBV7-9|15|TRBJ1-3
TGTGCCAGCAGCTACCAGACAGCCTCTGGAAACACCATATATTTT
CASSYQTASGNTIYF
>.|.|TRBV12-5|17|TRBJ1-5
TGTGCTAGTGGTTTGTCAACACGGGGTCGGGCGATCCAGCCCCAGCATTTT
CASGLSTRGRAIQPQHF
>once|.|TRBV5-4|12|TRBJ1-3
TGTGCCAGCAGCTTGACTGGAAACACCATATATTTT
CASSLTGNTIYF
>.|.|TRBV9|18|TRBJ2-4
TGTGCCAGCAGCGTAGATCTAGGGTCCACATCGGCCAAAAACATTCAGTACTTC
CASSVDLGSTSAKNIQYF
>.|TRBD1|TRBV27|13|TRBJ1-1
TGTGCCAGCAGGGGAGGGGCAGGGGGTTTAGCTTTCTTT
CASRGGAGGLAFF
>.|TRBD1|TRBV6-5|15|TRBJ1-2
TGTGCCAGCAGTTACTCGACGGCAGGGGGCTCTGGCTACACCTTC
CASSYSTAGGSGYTF
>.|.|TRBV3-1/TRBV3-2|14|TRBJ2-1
TGTGCCAGCAGCCGTAAGGGAACCCACAATGAGCAGTTCTTC
CASSRKGTHNEQFF
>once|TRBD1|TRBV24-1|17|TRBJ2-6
TGTGCCACCACCCAGACAGGGGGCCTCTCTGGGGCCAACGTCCTGACTTTC
CATTQTGGLSGANVLTF
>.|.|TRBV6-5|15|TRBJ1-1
TGTGCCAGCAGTCTAAAGTATGAGGCAGACACTGAAGCTTTCTTT
CASSLKYEADTEAFF
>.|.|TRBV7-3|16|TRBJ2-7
TGTGCCAGCAGCTCCTTCGGAGACAGAAACTCCTACGAGCAGTACTTC
CASSSFGDRNSYEQYF
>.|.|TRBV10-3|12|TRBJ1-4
TGTGCCATCAGTGATAATAAGGAAAAACTGTTTTTT
CAISDNKEKLFF
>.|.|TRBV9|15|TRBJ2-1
TGTGCCAGCAGCGTAGGGGAGGGGGGCTACAATGAGCAGTTCTTC
CASSVGEGGYNEQFF
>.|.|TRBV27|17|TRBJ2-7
TGTGCCAGCAGCTTAATGAGAGGTAGCGGCAGCGCCTACGAGCAGTACTTC
CASSLMRGSGSAYEQYF
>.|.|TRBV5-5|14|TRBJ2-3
TGTGCCAGCAGCTCCTTGGGCGGGGTGGATACGCAGTATTTT
CASSSLGGVDTQYF
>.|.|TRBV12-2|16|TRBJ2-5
TGTGCAAGTCGCCCCTACCCACAGGGAGGGTCAGAGACCCAGTACTTC
CASRPYPQGGSETQYF
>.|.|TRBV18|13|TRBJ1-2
TGTGCCAGCTCACGGGACACTCTCTATGGCTACACCTTC
CASSRDTLYGYTF
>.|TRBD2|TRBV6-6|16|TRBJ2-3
TGTGCCAGCAGTTACTCACCAGCGGGACTCGCAGATACGCAGTATTTT
CASSYSPAGLADTQYF